Below, 8 T cell receptor beta chains from the same sample are listed, as sequenced in a study of regulatory T cells in long-lasting Graves disease. The time point is: persistent/refractory GD, antithyroid drugs over 5 years with positive TRAb. RNA extracted from PBMCs served as the sequencing template. Construction of TCR beta libraries relied on iRepertoire HTBI primers and on Arm-PCR targeting CDR3 regions. TCRdb recomputed calls from the multiplex PCR reads with MiXCR, one row per CDR3 protein. The repertoire holds around 400,000 distinct CDR3 sequences, with about 20% as singletons. The source material was peripheral blood mononuclear cells (PBMCs), sampled when the disease was refractory, from a patient treated with antithyroid drugs. The source of these receptors is a female donor with Graves disease.

This sequence joins TRBV6-1 and TRBJ1-1, with 8 bases that match TRBD1. In germline, CDR1 is MNHNS, CDR2 SASEGT. The CDR3 sequence is 16 residues long. The trim removed 6 bases at V and 0 bases at J, leaving 9 bases unmatched. The CDR3, as DNA: TGTGCCAGCAGCACAGGGGGAAAGAAGATGAACACTGAAGCTTTCTTT. Protein product: CASSTGGKKMNTEAFF.

This sequence joins TRBV20-1 and TRBJ2-7; D not resolved. The CDR3 contains 11 residues. The V end lost 2 bases, the J end lost 3 bases, and 5 bases lay between the germline ends. Germline-derived CDR1 and CDR2 are DFQATT and SNEGSKA (reference sequence). As DNA, the CDR3 is TGCAGTGCTAGACAATACTACGAGCAGTACTTC. It is translated as CSARQYYEQYF.

V is TRBV12-3 or TRBV12-4 and J is TRBJ2-2, with 7 positions matching TRBD2. CDR3 length: 15 amino acids. The V segment lost 4 bases and the J segment 4 bases; nucleotides outside the gene matches: 6. The CDR3 reads CASSSLGGFTGELFF. DNA of the CDR3: TGTGCCAGCAGTTCCCTCGGGGGGTTCACCGGGGAGCTGTTTTTT.

The chain carries TRBV20-1 and TRBJ2-5, with 12 positions matching TRBD2. J was trimmed by 4 bases and V by 5 bases; bases with no gene match: 5. Looked up from germline, CDR1 is DFQATT and CDR2 is SNEGSKA (reference sequence). The CDR3 is 14 residues long. DNA of the CDR3: TGCAGTGCTCCCGGACTAGCGGGAAGAGAGACCCAGTACTTC. This gives the protein CSAPGLAGRETQYF.

CDR3 in amino acids: CASSYPNRRNNQPQHF. As DNA, the CDR3 is TGTGCCAGCAGTTACCCGAACAGGAGAAACAATCAGCCCCAGCATTTT. This chain uses TRBV6-2 or TRBV6-3 with TRBJ1-5, with a tentative D call TRBD1 (5 bases). This CDR3 region has 16 residues. Deletions cut 2 bases from V and 3 bases from J, with 14 bases between. Looked up from germline, CDR1 is MNHEY and CDR2 is SVGEGT.

The genes are TRBV25-1 and TRBJ1-3, with TRBD1 matching 9 bases. Germline CDR1 and CDR2: MGHDK and SYGVNS. Unmatched junction bases numbered 6, after V lost 5 bases and J lost 10 bases. CDR3 size: 13 residues. The CDR3 nucleotides read TGTGCCAGCAGTATGGCAGGACAGGGGACCATATATTTT. Protein product: CASSMAGQGTIYF.

This clonotype was detected many times. The J gene is TRBJ1-2, the V gene TRBV6-5; TRBD1 matches at 8 bases. This CDR3 has 12 residues. Germline CDR1 and CDR2: MNHEY and SVGAGI. J gave up 6 bases and V 4 bases, and 1 base lay outside the gene matches. The CDR3 sequence is CASSSGGDGYTF. As DNA, the CDR3 is TGTGCCAGCAGTTCAGGGGGCGATGGCTACACCTTC.

The table lists this clonotype with many counts. This rearrangement joins TRBV12-3 or TRBV12-4 to TRBJ2-7; 7 bases agree with TRBD1. V lost 6 bases to trimming and J lost 0 bases; unmatched junction nucleotides: 8. This CDR3 is 15 amino acids long. The CDR3 DNA follows: TGTGCCAGCAGCTCGCCCGGGACAGTCTCCTACGAGCAGTACTTC. It codes for CASSSPGTVSYEQYF.